Presented here are 29 T cell receptor beta chains from one specimen sequenced in a study of Ad26.COV2.S vaccination and SARS-CoV-2 variants. Treatment specified: roughly 20 received Ad26.COV2.S at low or high dose, single or two shots; roughly five received placebo; per-sample allocation not given. Samples analyzed were those drawn on day 63 after the first vaccine or placebo injection. Some clones are missing from TCRdb's copy, which holds only in-frame ones; the method was immunoSEQ multiplex PCR. This sample yields approximately 450,000 clones, of which 90% are seen a single time; more than 9% belongs to the top ten. The input for sequencing was peripheral blood, taken in a trial of Ad26.COV2.S vaccine versus placebo. These receptors all stem from a person aged 18-65 years who received the Ad26.COV2.S COVID-19 vaccine or a placebo.

The gene calls are TRBV7-2 and TRBJ1-2, with a weak D call TRBD1 (5 bases). V gave up 1 base and J gave up 1 base, with 13 bases separating them. The germline gives CDR1 SGHTA, CDR2 FQGNSA. This CDR3 comprises 16 residues. CDR3 in DNA: TGTGCCAGCAGCTTAGGCTGGACATATAATAACTATGGCTACACCTTC. Residues: CASSLGWTYNNYGYTF.

This clone occurred a few times. The V call is TRBV7-2, the J call TRBJ1-6; no firm D call. CDR1 SGHTA and CDR2 FQGNSA come from the germline V gene. V was trimmed by 6 bases and J by 10 bases, leaving 13 bases between them. CDR3 length: 13 amino acids. CDR3 loop: CASSSSVGSPLHF. The CDR3 DNA sequence: TGTGCCAGCAGTTCGAGTGTGGGCTCACCCCTCCACTTT.

This chain joins TRBV29-1 and TRBJ2-7; TRBD1 aligns across 7 bases. The CDR3 is 12 amino acids. CDR1 is SQVTM and CDR2 is ANQGSEA in the germline V gene. V was pared by 6 bases and J by 5 bases, with 7 bases of the junction left unmatched. The CDR3 spells CSVRQGRDEQYF. The CDR3, as DNA: TGCAGCGTCCGACAGGGAAGGGACGAGCAGTACTTC.

The rearrangement joins TRBV28 to TRBJ2-4, with 10 bases that match TRBD2. The germline gives CDR1 MDHEN, CDR2 SYDVKM. V lost 5 bases and J lost 3; bases outside the gene matches: 13. CDR3 size: 18 residues. The CDR3 DNA sequence: TGTGCCAGCAGTGATAGCGGGGGGTTCCCCTCGGGCAAAAACATTCAGTACTTC. Its protein product is CASSDSGGFPSGKNIQYF.

The rearrangement links TRBV10-1 to TRBJ1-3; D not resolved. This CDR3 comprises 16 residues. Germline V gene data show CDR1 as WNHNN and CDR2 as SYGVQD (reference sequence). Trimming cost V 2 bases and J 1 base, with 12 bases left between them. CDR3 residues: CASSERPSGSGNTIYF. The CDR3 nucleotides read TGCGCCAGCAGTGAGAGGCCGTCGGGGTCTGGAAACACCATATATTTT.

The chain recombines TRBV12-3 or TRBV12-4 with TRBJ2-2, with unresolved D. Trimming shortened V by 7 bases and J by 8 bases, and 8 bases separated the two germline ends. The CDR3 spans 11 residues. The CDR3 spells CASNNRGELFF. Here the CDR3 DNA reads TGTGCCAGCAACAACCGAGGGGAGCTGTTTTTT.

The V call is TRBV19, the J call TRBJ2-3; D perhaps matches TRBD2 (5 bases). Germline CDR1 LNHDA, CDR2 SQIVND (reference sequence). CDR3 size: 13 residues. V lost 5 bases and J 3 bases, leaving 9 bases between the germline ends. CDR3 in DNA: TGTGCCAGTAGTTTCGAGCGGACAGATACGCAGTATTTT. Its protein is CASSFERTDTQYF.

The chain joins TRBV19 to TRBJ2-3; tentatively, D is TRBD2 (5 bases). Germline CDR1 and CDR2: LNHDA and SQIVND (reference sequence). The germline V and J ends were trimmed by 3 bases and 2 bases, with 18 bases remaining between them. The CDR3 totals 17 residues. This chain's CDR3 is CASSILGAAEHTDTQYF. The DNA of the CDR3 is TGTGCCAGTAGTATCTTAGGAGCGGCAGAACACACAGATACGCAGTATTTT.

This clone was recorded once. V usage is TRBV30 and J usage is TRBJ1-2, with D maybe TRBD1 (5 bases). Germline CDR1 and CDR2: GTSNPN and SVGIG (reference sequence). The CDR3 totals 13 residues. V gave up 0 bases and J gave up 2 bases, with 7 bases separating them. The CDR3 loop is CAWSVGQNYGYTF. CDR3 DNA: TGTGCCTGGAGTGTCGGACAAAACTATGGCTACACCTTC.

Only a few counts were recorded for this clone. The chain uses TRBV6-5 and TRBJ1-1; D not resolved. This CDR3 contains 14 residues. Trimming left V 4 bases short and J 2 bases short, with 11 bases between. The V gene's germline CDR1 is MNHEY and CDR2 SVGAGI. CDR3 in amino acids: CASSSPGLNTEAFF. CDR3 nucleotides: TGTGCCAGCAGTTCCCCAGGACTTAACACTGAAGCTTTCTTT.

The rearrangement joins TRBV7-9 to TRBJ2-3, with TRBD2 as a possible D gene (6 bases). Trimming removed 3 bases at V and 5 bases at J, with 12 bases between. Per the germline V gene, CDR1 is SEHNR and CDR2 is FQNEAQ (reference sequence). CDR3 size: 14 residues. DNA for the CDR3: TGTGCCAGCAGCTTCGAGGGAGGCGTAGATACGCAGTATTTT. This translates into CASSFEGGVDTQYF. Looking up the rest from reference TRBV7-9 and TRBJ2-3 gives the full variable domain: DTGVSQNPRHKITKRGQNVTFRCDPISEHNRLYWYRQTLGQGPEFLTYFQNEAQLEKSRLLSDRFSAERPKGSFSTLEIQRTEQGDSAMYLCASSFEGGVDTQYFGPGTRLTVL.

V is TRBV9 and J is TRBJ2-2; perhaps TRBD2 as D (5 bases). This CDR3 has 16 residues. Germline CDR1 SGDLS, CDR2 YYNGEE. V was shortened by 3 bases and J by 6 bases, with 18 bases between the two germline ends. The CDR3 region is CASSAGWTLSPGELFF. The CDR3 DNA sequence: TGTGCCAGCAGCGCTGGGTGGACTCTATCACCCGGGGAGCTGTTTTTT.

The chain employs TRBV27 and TRBJ2-1; TRBD1 or TRBD2 may be the D gene (5 bases each). From germline, CDR1 is MNHEY and CDR2 SMNVEV (reference sequence). The V and J ends lost 4 bases and 3 bases respectively, with 13 bases between them. This CDR3 region has 15 residues. CDR3 residues: CASSSGDSGYNEQFF. The CDR3 DNA is TGTGCCAGCAGTTCCGGAGACAGCGGCTACAATGAGCAGTTCTTC.

The chain couples TRBV10-1 to TRBJ2-2; TRBD2 matches at 8 bases. CDR3 length: 14 residues. J gave up 4 bases and V 10 bases, and 8 bases lay outside the gene matches. The V gene's germline CDR1 is WNHNN and CDR2 SYGVQD (reference sequence). The CDR3 DNA reads as TGCGCCACCGGGACTAGTGGGGGCACCGGGGAGCTGTTTTTT. The encoded protein is CATGTSGGTGELFF.

The chain carries TRBV30 and TRBJ1-1, with D uncertain. The CDR3 is made up of 11 amino acids. The ends were cut back, 4 bases at V and 5 bases at J, with 8 bases in the middle. Germline values: CDR1 GTSNPN, CDR2 SVGIG (reference sequence). CDR3 bases: TGTGCCTGGACGTGGGGAACTGAAGCTTTCTTT. Protein sequence: CAWTWGTEAFF.

The gene calls are TRBV29-1 and TRBJ1-4; TRBD1 agrees at 7 bases. V shed 2 bases and J 7 bases; nucleotides not matched to a gene: 4. The length of the CDR3 is 13 residues. Looked up from germline, CDR1 is SQVTM and CDR2 is ANQGSEA. CDR3 nucleotides: TGCAGCGTTGAACATAGACAGGGTGAAAAACTGTTTTTT. Amino acids: CSVEHRQGEKLFF. The whole variable domain, filled in from reference TRBV29-1 and TRBJ1-4, reads SAVISQKPSRDICQRGTSLTIQCQVDSQVTMMFWYRQQPGQSLTLIATANQGSEATYESGFVIDKFPISRPNLTFSTLTVSNMSPEDSSIYLCSVEHRQGEKLFFGSGTQLSVL.

The chain joins TRBV7-2 to TRBJ2-5; 7 nucleotides agree with TRBD1. The J segment lost 5 bases and the V segment lost 3 bases, leaving 6 bases of the junction unmatched. The CDR3 runs 14 residues. Germline values: CDR1 SGHTA, CDR2 FQGNSA. CDR3 nucleotides: TGTGCCAGCAGCTTCAGGGGACAGTCGGAGACCCAGTACTTC. This translates into CASSFRGQSETQYF.

This clone was seen more than once but under ten times. The rearrangement links TRBV9 to TRBJ2-1, with 13 positions matching TRBD2. The germline CDR1 and CDR2 sequences are SGDLS and YYNGEE. The CDR3 is made up of 16 amino acids. V shed 3 bases and J 5 bases; nucleotides not matched to a gene: 5. The DNA for the CDR3 is TGTGCCAGCAGCGCCGGAGGGACTAGCGGGGACAATGAGCAGTTCTTC. Encoded protein: CASSAGGTSGDNEQFF.

The rearrangement uses TRBV5-4 and TRBJ2-2; TRBD1 agrees at 9 bases. The germline V gene encodes CDR1 SGHNT and CDR2 YYREEE (reference sequence). Trimming cost V 4 bases and J 4 bases; bases outside gene matches: 5. The CDR3 consists of 15 residues. The CDR3 region is CASSTRTGVTGELFF. The CDR3 region has the DNA TGTGCCAGCAGCACTCGGACAGGGGTCACCGGGGAGCTGTTTTTT.

This clone was observed once. V is TRBV4-3 and J is TRBJ1-3; D gene unclear. CDR1 and CDR2 (germline): LGHNA, YSLEER. The CDR3 covers 15 residues. Trimming shortened V by 0 bases and J by 4 bases, and 10 bases separated the two germline ends. The CDR3 nucleotides are TGCGCCAGCAGCCAAGATAGGACGGAAGGAAACACCATATATTTT. Translating gives CASSQDRTEGNTIYF.

This chain uses TRBV4-1 with TRBJ2-7; 14 bases line up with TRBD2. The CDR3 is 20 residues long. In germline, CDR1 is MGHRA, CDR2 YSYEKL. Trimming cost V 3 bases and J 2 bases; bases outside gene matches: 15. CDR3 nucleotide sequence: TGCGCCAGCAGCCACCTACCGGGACTAGCGGGAGCGGGGGAAGCCTACGAGCAGTACTTC. This gives the protein CASSHLPGLAGAGEAYEQYF.

The chain couples TRBV4-1 to TRBJ2-7, with a possible D match to TRBD2 (5 bases). CDR3 length: 15 residues. V lost 1 base and J 0 bases, leaving 10 bases between the germline ends. Germline V gives CDR1 MGHRA, CDR2 YSYEKL. The CDR3 protein is CASSQGTGSSYEQYF. CDR3 nucleotides: TGCGCCAGCAGCCAAGGGACGGGGAGCTCCTACGAGCAGTACTTC.

This chain connects TRBV27 to TRBJ2-7; a weak D match, TRBD2 (6 bases). From germline, CDR1 is MNHEY and CDR2 SMNVEV (reference sequence). Trimming took off 5 bases at V and 0 bases at J, with 14 bases between the two ends. The CDR3 is 15 residues long. The CDR3 reads CASSVSGSNSYEQYF. CDR3 nucleotides: TGTGCCAGCAGTGTTAGCGGCTCGAACTCCTACGAGCAGTACTTC.

The V call is TRBV29-1, the J call TRBJ2-7, with TRBD1 matching over 9 bases. V gave up 7 bases and J gave up 4 bases; unmatched junction bases: 5. Germline lookup yields CDR1 SQVTM and CDR2 ANQGSEA. CDR3 length: 12 residues. The CDR3 bases are TGCAGCGCCGGGACAGGGAGGTACGAGCAGTACTTC. Translation: CSAGTGRYEQYF.

This rearrangement joins TRBV21-1 to TRBJ2-6; the D segment call TRBD2 is taken from the table without a DNA check. TRBV21-1 is labeled a pseudogene. The CDR3 is 19 residues long. The CDR3 spells CASSKQGLAGGSGANVLTF. The CDR3, as DNA: TGTGCCAGCAGCAAACAAGGACTAGCGGGAGGCTCTGGGGCCAACGTCCTGACTTTC.

This chain joins TRBV9 and TRBJ2-5; maybe TRBD1 (6 bases). Trimming stripped 2 bases from V and 1 base from J, with 12 bases between. CDR1 is SGDLS, CDR2 YYNGEE, per germline. The length of the CDR3 is 15 residues. CDR3 region: CASSVLPTGQETQYF. The DNA of the CDR3 is TGTGCCAGCAGCGTTCTCCCGACAGGCCAAGAGACCCAGTACTTC.

V and J are TRBV30 and TRBJ2-5; tentatively, D is TRBD1 or TRBD2 (5 bases each). The germline gives CDR1 GTSNPN, CDR2 SVGIG (reference sequence). V lost 2 bases, J lost 4 bases, and 26 bases lay in between. This CDR3 is 18 amino acids long. The CDR3 coding sequence is TGTGCCTGGAGTTCCCTCGACCGGGGCAGGGATTTTGTAGAGACCCAGTACTTC. Translating it yields CAWSSLDRGRDFVETQYF.

The chain uses TRBV27 and TRBJ2-7; 10 bases are shared with TRBD2. The CDR3 extends over 12 amino acids. The V gene end was trimmed by 5 bases and the J gene end by 7 bases; junction bases not matched to a gene: 2. Per germline, CDR1 MNHEY and CDR2 SMNVEV (reference sequence). The CDR3 bases are TGTGCCAGCAGTAGCGGGGGGGAAGAGCAGTACTTC. This encodes CASSSGGEEQYF.

The chain carries TRBV7-9 and TRBJ1-1; D is possibly TRBD1 (5 bases). Germline V CDR1 and CDR2: SEHNR, FQNEAQ (reference sequence). The CDR3 totals 15 residues. Trimming shortened V by 1 base and J by 3 bases, and 12 bases separated the two germline ends. The CDR3 region is CASSLERDGDTEAFF. The CDR3 DNA reads TGTGCCAGCAGCTTAGAGAGGGACGGTGACACTGAAGCTTTCTTT.